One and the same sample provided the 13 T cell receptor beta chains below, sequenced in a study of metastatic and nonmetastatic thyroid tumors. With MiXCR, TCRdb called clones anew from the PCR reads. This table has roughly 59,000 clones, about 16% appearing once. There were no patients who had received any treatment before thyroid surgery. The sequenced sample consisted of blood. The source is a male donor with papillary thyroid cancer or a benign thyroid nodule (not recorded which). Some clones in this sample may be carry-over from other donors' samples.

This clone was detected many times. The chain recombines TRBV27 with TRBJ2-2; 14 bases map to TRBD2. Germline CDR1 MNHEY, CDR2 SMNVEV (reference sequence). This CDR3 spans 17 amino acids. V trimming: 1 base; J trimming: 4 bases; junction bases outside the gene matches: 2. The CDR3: CASSLLGLAGVTGELFF. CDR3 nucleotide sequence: TGTGCCAGCAGTTTATTGGGACTAGCGGGGGTCACCGGGGAGCTGTTTTTT.

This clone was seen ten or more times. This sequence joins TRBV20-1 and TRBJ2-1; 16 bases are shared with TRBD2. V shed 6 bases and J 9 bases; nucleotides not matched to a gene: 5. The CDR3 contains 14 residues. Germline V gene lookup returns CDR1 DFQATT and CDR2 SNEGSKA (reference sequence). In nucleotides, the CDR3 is TGCAGTGCAAAGGGACTAGCGGGAGGGATTGAGCAGTTCTTC. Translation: CSAKGLAGGIEQFF.

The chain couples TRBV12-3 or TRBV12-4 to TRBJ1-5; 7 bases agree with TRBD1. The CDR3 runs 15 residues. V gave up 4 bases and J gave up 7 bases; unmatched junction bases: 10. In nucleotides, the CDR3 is TGTGCCAGCAGTTCCCTTGGACAGGTGGAACAGCCCCAGCATTTT. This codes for CASSSLGQVEQPQHF.

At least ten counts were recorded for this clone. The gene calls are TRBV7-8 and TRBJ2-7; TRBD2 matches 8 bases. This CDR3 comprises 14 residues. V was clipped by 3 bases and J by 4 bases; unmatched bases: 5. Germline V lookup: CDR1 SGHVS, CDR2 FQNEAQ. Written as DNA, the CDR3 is TGTGCCAGCAGCTTCGGGGGGGCCATGTACGAGCAGTACTTC. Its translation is CASSFGGAMYEQYF. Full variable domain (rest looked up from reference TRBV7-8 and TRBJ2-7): GAGVSQSPRYKVAKRGQDVALRCDPISGHVSLFWYQQALGQGPEFLTYFQNEAQLDKSGLPSDRFFAERPEGSVSTLKIQRTQQEDSAVYLCASSFGGAMYEQYFGPGTRLTVT.

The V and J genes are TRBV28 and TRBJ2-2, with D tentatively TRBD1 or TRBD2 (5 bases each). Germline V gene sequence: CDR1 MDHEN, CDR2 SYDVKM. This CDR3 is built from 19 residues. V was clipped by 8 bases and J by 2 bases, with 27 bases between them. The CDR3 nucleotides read TGTGCCAGCCTTGAGTGGTGGGGGTATCAAAATAAAAACACCGGGGAGCTGTTTTTT. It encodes CASLEWWGYQNKNTGELFF.

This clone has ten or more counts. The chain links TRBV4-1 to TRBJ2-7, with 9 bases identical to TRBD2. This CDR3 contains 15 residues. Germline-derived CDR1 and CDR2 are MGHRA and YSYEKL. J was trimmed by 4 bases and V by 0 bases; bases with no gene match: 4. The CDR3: CASSQEGLASYEQYF. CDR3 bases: TGCGCCAGCAGCCAAGAGGGACTAGCATCATACGAGCAGTACTTC.

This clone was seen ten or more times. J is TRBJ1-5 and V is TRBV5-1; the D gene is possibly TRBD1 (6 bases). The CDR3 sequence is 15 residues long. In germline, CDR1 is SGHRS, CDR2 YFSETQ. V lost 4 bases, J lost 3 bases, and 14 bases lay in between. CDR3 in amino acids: CASSVGGELNQPQHF. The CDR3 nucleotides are TGCGCCAGCAGCGTAGGGGGGGAGCTCAATCAGCCCCAGCATTTT.

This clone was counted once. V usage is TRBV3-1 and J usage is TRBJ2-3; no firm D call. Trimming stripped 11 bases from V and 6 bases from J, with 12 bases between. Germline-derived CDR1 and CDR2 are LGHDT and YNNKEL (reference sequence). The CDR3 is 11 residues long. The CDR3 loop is CAAASSDTQYF. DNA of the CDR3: TGTGCCGCCGCCTCGAGTGATACGCAGTATTTT.

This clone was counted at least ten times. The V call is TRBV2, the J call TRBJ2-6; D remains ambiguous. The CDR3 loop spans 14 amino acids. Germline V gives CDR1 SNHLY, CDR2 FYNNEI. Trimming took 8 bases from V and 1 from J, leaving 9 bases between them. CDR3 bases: TGTGCCAGCCTTGTTGAGTCTGGGGCCAACGTCCTGACTTTC. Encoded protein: CASLVESGANVLTF.

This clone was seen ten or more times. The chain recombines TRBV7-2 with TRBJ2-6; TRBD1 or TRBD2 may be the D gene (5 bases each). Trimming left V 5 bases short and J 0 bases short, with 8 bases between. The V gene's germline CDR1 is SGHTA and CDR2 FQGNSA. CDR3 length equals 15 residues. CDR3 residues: CASSPGGSGANVLTF. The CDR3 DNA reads TGTGCCAGCAGCCCTGGGGGCTCTGGGGCCAACGTCCTGACTTTC.

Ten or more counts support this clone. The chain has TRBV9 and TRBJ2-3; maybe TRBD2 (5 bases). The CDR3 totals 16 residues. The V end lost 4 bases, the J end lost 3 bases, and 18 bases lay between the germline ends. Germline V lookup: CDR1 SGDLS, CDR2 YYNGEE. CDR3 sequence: CASSSTPNGETDTQYF. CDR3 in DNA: TGTGCCAGCAGCTCTACGCCCAACGGGGAAACAGATACGCAGTATTTT.

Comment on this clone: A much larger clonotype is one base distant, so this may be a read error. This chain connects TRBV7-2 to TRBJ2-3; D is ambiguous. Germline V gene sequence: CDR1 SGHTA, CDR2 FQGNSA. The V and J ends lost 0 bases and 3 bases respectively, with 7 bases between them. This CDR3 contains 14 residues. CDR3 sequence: CASSLALKTDTQYF. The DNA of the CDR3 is TGTGCCAGCAGCTTAGCGCTTAAAACAGATACGCAGTATTTT.

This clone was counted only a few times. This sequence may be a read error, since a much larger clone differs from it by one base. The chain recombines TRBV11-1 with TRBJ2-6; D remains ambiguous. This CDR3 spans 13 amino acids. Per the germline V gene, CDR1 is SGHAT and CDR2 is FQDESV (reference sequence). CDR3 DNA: TGTGCCAGCAGTCCATCTGGGTCCAACGTCCTGACTTTC. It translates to CASSPSGSNVLTF.